Listed here are 27 T cell receptor beta chains from one sample, sequenced in a study of cytomegalovirus exposure and HLA in healthy donors. The PCR was carried out with 60 Vbeta primers and 13 Jbeta primers. Libraries were prepared by immunoSEQ multiplex PCR; TCRdb keeps only in-frame clonotypes and omits some of them. The profile shows roughly 140,000 clones, about three quarters of them singletons. Specimen: PBMCs. The receptors come from a man in his forties in good health and CMV-seropositive.

The chain carries TRBV7-2 and TRBJ2-2; D gene ambiguous. Trimming stripped 1 base from V and 8 bases from J, with 8 bases between. In germline, CDR1 is SGHTA, CDR2 FQGNSA. The CDR3 has 13 amino acids. The CDR3 DNA reads as TGTGCCAGCAGCTTAGATTTAGCTGGGGAGCTGTTTTTT. Its protein product is CASSLDLAGELFF. Based on the CDR3 plus reference TRBV7-2 and TRBJ2-2, the full variable domain is GAGVSQSPSNKVTEKGKDVELRCDPISGHTALYWYRQSLGQGLEFLIYFQGNSAPDKSGLPSDRFSAERTGGSVSTLTIQRTQQEDSAVYLCASSLDLAGELFFGEGSRLTVL.

This rearrangement joins TRBV7-9 to TRBJ2-2; weak D call: TRBD2 (5 bases). CDR3 length: 15 residues. The germline gives CDR1 SEHNR, CDR2 FQNEAQ (reference sequence). The ends were cut back, 2 bases at V and 0 bases at J, with 7 bases in the middle. CDR3 sequence (DNA): TGTGCCAGCAGCTTACGGCGGGCGAACACCGGGGAGCTGTTTTTT. It encodes CASSLRRANTGELFF.

The CDR3 spells CASSQAGNTIYF. The CDR3 DNA reads TGCGCCAGCAGCCAGGCCGGGAACACCATATATTTT. The chain recombines TRBV4-3 with TRBJ1-3; D uncertain. Germline values: CDR1 LGHNA, CDR2 YSLEER. The V and J ends lost 3 bases and 7 bases respectively, with 7 bases between them. The CDR3 totals 12 residues.

V and J are TRBV11-2 and TRBJ1-1; TRBD1 agrees at 7 bases. Germline V CDR1 and CDR2: SGHAT, FQNNGV. The V gene end was trimmed by 4 bases and the J gene end by 0 bases; junction bases not matched to a gene: 2. The CDR3 runs 14 residues. CDR3 loop: CASSWTGVNTEAFF. The CDR3 DNA sequence: TGTGCCAGCAGCTGGACAGGAGTGAACACTGAAGCTTTCTTT.

The J gene is TRBJ1-2, the V gene TRBV6-1, with a weak D call TRBD1 (6 bases). The V end was cut by 4 bases, the J end by 8 bases, with 11 bases between. The V gene's germline CDR1 is MNHNS and CDR2 SASEGT. CDR3 size: 12 residues. The CDR3 is CASSGRGWGYTF. The CDR3 DNA sequence: TGTGCCAGCAGTGGCAGGGGTTGGGGCTACACCTTC.

The chain employs TRBV2 and TRBJ2-7, with 11 bases matching TRBD2. CDR3 length: 15 amino acids. V dropped 6 bases and J dropped 3; count of bases not matched to a gene: 7. Germline CDR1 and CDR2: SNHLY and FYNNEI. The CDR3 coding sequence is TGTGCCAGCAGGCCAACTAGCGGGAGTTTCTACGAGCAGTACTTC. This encodes CASRPTSGSFYEQYF.

The genes are TRBV18 and TRBJ2-5; tentatively, D is TRBD1 (6 bases). There are 15 residues in the CDR3. Trimming left V 3 bases short and J 1 base short, with 12 bases between. Per germline, CDR1 KGHSH and CDR2 LQKENI. The CDR3 region has the DNA TGTGCCAGCTCACCGAACCTCAGGGGCCAAGAGACCCAGTACTTC. Protein sequence: CASSPNLRGQETQYF.

This clone has only one observation. The V call is TRBV27, the J call TRBJ2-7; D not resolved. Germline values: CDR1 MNHEY, CDR2 SMNVEV (reference sequence). CDR3 length equals 12 residues. V was pared by 4 bases and J by 0 bases, with 4 bases between. The CDR3 loop reads CASSSGSYEQYF. The CDR3 nucleotides are TGTGCCAGCAGTTCGGGCTCCTACGAGCAGTACTTC.

Worth noting for this clone: An end of the junction does not agree with germline; a read error may underlie this. The chain has TRBV7-9 and TRBJ1-2; D possibly corresponds to TRBD1 (6 bases). The CDR3 contains 14 residues. The germline CDR1 and CDR2 sequences are SEHNR and FQNEAQ (reference sequence). The chain's CDR3 is CSSSLSQGSYGYTF. The CDR3 coding sequence is TGTTCCAGCAGCTTATCACAGGGCTCCTATGGCTACACCTTC.

The CDR3 loop is CASSQSGRIPYEQYF. CDR3 DNA sequence: TGTGCCAGCAGCCAATCCGGGAGAATTCCCTACGAGCAGTACTTC. This chain connects TRBV14 to TRBJ2-7, with D maybe TRBD2 (6 bases). CDR1 and CDR2 from the germline V gene are SGHDN and FVKESK. Between the trimmed V and J ends, which lost 2 bases and 2 bases, there was a span of 13 bases. CDR3 length: 15 residues.

This chain links TRBV19 with TRBJ1-4; possibly TRBD1 for D (6 bases). Germline CDR1 is LNHDA and CDR2 is SQIVND (reference sequence). This CDR3 has 15 amino acids. The V gene lost 3 bases and the J gene lost 7 bases, with 15 bases spanning the gap. CDR3 sequence: CASSISPNRAEKLFF. The CDR3 DNA is TGTGCCAGTAGTATTTCGCCGAACAGGGCTGAAAAACTGTTTTTT. Complete variable domain (other parts from reference TRBV19 and TRBJ1-4): DGGITQSPKYLFRKEGQNVTLSCEQNLNHDAMYWYRQDPGQGLRLIYYSQIVNDFQKGDIAEGYSVSREKKESFPLTVTSAQKNPTAFYLCASSISPNRAEKLFFGSGTQLSVL.

The chain has TRBV19 and TRBJ2-3; TRBD2 might be the D (6 bases). CDR3 length: 14 residues. Trimming left V 8 bases short and J 0 bases short, with 12 bases between. Germline CDR1 and CDR2: LNHDA and SQIVND (reference sequence). This chain's CDR3 is CASGAGRSTDTQYF. CDR3 sequence (DNA): TGTGCCAGTGGGGCGGGGCGGAGCACAGATACGCAGTATTTT.

V is TRBV20-1 and J is TRBJ2-2, with unresolved D. The V end lost 2 bases, the J end lost 6 bases, and 4 bases lay between the germline ends. Germline V CDR1 and CDR2: DFQATT, SNEGSKA (reference sequence). The CDR3 length is 11 residues. CDR3 amino acids: CSARPAGELFF. The CDR3 bases are TGCAGTGCTAGACCAGCCGGGGAGCTGTTTTTT.

The CDR3 protein is CASRGLQYRDTGGYTF. As DNA, the CDR3 is TGTGCCAGCAGGGGGCTACAATACCGGGACACCGGGGGCTACACCTTC. The chain recombines TRBV2 with TRBJ1-2; the D gene is possibly TRBD1 (6 bases). Germline V lookup: CDR1 SNHLY, CDR2 FYNNEI. This CDR3 spans 16 amino acids. The V and J ends lost 6 bases and 8 bases respectively, with 25 bases between them.

The chain is built from TRBV7-2 and TRBJ2-7, with TRBD2 identical over 7 bases. Germline V CDR1 and CDR2: SGHTA, FQGNSA. The CDR3 has 15 amino acids. The ends lost 1 base at V and 4 bases at J; junction bases unmatched: 7. The CDR3 sequence: CASSLGVLADYEQYF. The DNA of the CDR3 is TGTGCCAGCAGCTTAGGAGTTCTAGCGGATTACGAGCAGTACTTC.

This clone showed up just a few times. Other DNA sequences in the same sample also yield this CDR3. The chain carries TRBV9 and TRBJ2-3; the D gene is possibly TRBD2 (7 bases). This CDR3 region has 17 residues. V dropped 0 bases and J dropped 1 base, with 15 bases sitting between them. Germline CDR1 and CDR2: SGDLS and YYNGEE. The CDR3 region is CASSVERGGGGTDTQYF. As DNA, the CDR3 is TGTGCCAGCAGCGTAGAGAGGGGGGGAGGAGGCACAGATACGCAGTATTTT.

The chain combines TRBV28 with TRBJ1-4, with D tentatively TRBD1 (5 bases). The V end was cut by 10 bases, the J end by 8 bases, with 14 bases between. Germline V lookup: CDR1 MDHEN, CDR2 SYDVKM. The CDR3 spans 12 residues. The CDR3 DNA is TGTGCCACACGACAGAGAGAGGAAAAACTGTTTTTT. This gives the protein CATRQREEKLFF.

V usage is TRBV19 and J usage is TRBJ1-2; no clear D. The CDR3 length is 18 residues. With 3 bases removed from V and 0 bases from J, the gap between germline ends came to 20 bases. Germline assignment: CDR1 LNHDA and CDR2 SQIVND (reference sequence). The CDR3 here is CASSIPNRERTSNYGYTF. Written as DNA, the CDR3 is TGTGCCAGTAGTATCCCAAACCGGGAACGGACCTCTAACTATGGCTACACCTTC. Full variable domain (remainder filled in from reference TRBV19 and TRBJ1-2): DGGITQSPKYLFRKEGQNVTLSCEQNLNHDAMYWYRQDPGQGLRLIYYSQIVNDFQKGDIAEGYSVSREKKESFPLTVTSAQKNPTAFYLCASSIPNRERTSNYGYTFGSGTRLTVV.

The chain uses TRBV5-1 and TRBJ2-2, with D uncertain. Germline-derived CDR1 and CDR2 are SGHRS and YFSETQ. V lost 0 bases and J lost 8, with 5 bases in between. The CDR3 is 12 amino acids. The CDR3 region is CASSLVAGELFF. The CDR3 DNA follows: TGCGCCAGCAGCTTGGTGGCTGGGGAGCTGTTTTTT.

The rearrangement joins TRBV14 to TRBJ2-5; 12 bases line up with TRBD2. Germline lookup yields CDR1 SGHDN and CDR2 FVKESK. This CDR3 has 16 amino acids. Trimming cost V 1 base and J 5 bases; bases outside gene matches: 5. The CDR3 protein is CASSQGRTSGMETQYF. In DNA form, the CDR3 reads TGTGCCAGCAGCCAAGGGAGGACTAGCGGGATGGAGACCCAGTACTTC.

V is TRBV5-1 and J is TRBJ2-1, with 9 bases fitting TRBD1. With V trimmed by 4 bases and J by 4 bases, 9 bases remained unmatched. Germline CDR1 reads SGHRS; CDR2 reads YFSETQ. CDR3 length equals 16 residues. The CDR3 protein is CASSPSTGTGYNEQFF. The CDR3 DNA is TGCGCCAGCAGCCCCTCAACCGGGACAGGGTACAATGAGCAGTTCTTC. Based on the CDR3 plus reference TRBV5-1 and TRBJ2-1, the full variable domain is KAGVTQTPRYLIKTRGQQVTLSCSPISGHRSVSWYQQTPGQGLQFLFEYFSETQRNKGNFPGRFSGRQFSNSRSEMNVSTLELGDSALYLCASSPSTGTGYNEQFFGPGTRLTVL.

V is TRBV19 and J is TRBJ1-1; no reliable D call. V gave up 10 bases and J gave up 1 base, with 13 bases separating them. The CDR3 loop spans 13 amino acids. Germline loops: CDR1 LNHDA, CDR2 SQIVND (reference sequence). The CDR3 coding sequence is TGTGCCACCATCCCCGAGGGGAACACTGAAGCTTTCTTT. Protein: CATIPEGNTEAFF.

This clone was counted between two and nine times. The chain carries TRBV19 and TRBJ1-4; no reliable D call. Between the trimmed V and J ends, which lost 5 bases and 0 bases, there was a span of 7 bases. The CDR3 runs 14 residues. From germline, CDR1 is LNHDA and CDR2 SQIVND (reference sequence). The CDR3 DNA sequence: TGTGCCAGTAGTTTTGGAGCAACTAATGAAAAACTGTTTTTT. This translates into CASSFGATNEKLFF. The full variable domain, completed using reference TRBV19 and TRBJ1-4, is DGGITQSPKYLFRKEGQNVTLSCEQNLNHDAMYWYRQDPGQGLRLIYYSQIVNDFQKGDIAEGYSVSREKKESFPLTVTSAQKNPTAFYLCASSFGATNEKLFFGSGTQLSVL.

In the case of this clone: The junction departs from the called germline gene at one end, perhaps through a read error. The chain combines TRBV27 with TRBJ1-2; D remains unclear. Germline V gene sequence: CDR1 MNHEY, CDR2 SMNVEV (reference sequence). This CDR3 region has 15 residues. The CDR3 DNA reads as TGTGCCGGCAGTCCCCGAGTTGGGAGGCCCTATGGCTACACCTTC. This translates into CAGSPRVGRPYGYTF.

CDR3 region: CASSLGGRDEQYF. CDR3 in DNA: TGTGCCAGCAGCTTGGGGGGGAGGGACGAGCAGTACTTC. This chain connects TRBV5-6 to TRBJ2-7; 7 nucleotides align to TRBD2. Looked up from germline, CDR1 is SGHDT and CDR2 is YYEEEE. Unmatched junction bases numbered 2, after V lost 0 bases and J lost 5 bases. There are 13 residues in the CDR3.

The chain is built from TRBV7-9 and TRBJ2-1; D gene unclear. In germline, CDR1 is SEHNR, CDR2 FQNEAQ (reference sequence). This CDR3 is 15 amino acids long. The germline V and J ends were trimmed by 5 bases and 0 bases, with 11 bases remaining between them. Here the CDR3 DNA reads TGTGCCAGCAGCCCACAGAGTAGCTCCTACAATGAGCAGTTCTTC. As protein: CASSPQSSSYNEQFF.

This sequence joins TRBV6-5 and TRBJ1-2, with TRBD1 identical over 9 bases. The V segment lost 2 bases and the J segment 10 bases; nucleotides outside the gene matches: 8. Germline lookup yields CDR1 MNHEY and CDR2 SVGAGI. CDR3 length: 14 amino acids. CDR3 DNA sequence: TGTGCCAGCAGTTACCAGGGACAGGGACAGGACTACACCTTC. Amino acid sequence: CASSYQGQGQDYTF.